This T cell receptor (beta chain) was identified in a study of a mutant IDH1 vaccine in newly diagnosed glioma. About the study: Patients received vaccination from 4-6 weeks after radiotherapy alone, or with temozolomide cycles.

Unmatched junction bases numbered 13, after V lost 3 bases and J lost 5 bases. CDR1 is SGHRS and CDR2 is YFSETQ in the germline V gene. The CDR3 is 17 amino acids. The time point: week 5, during vaccination. The investigators gave 300 ug of mutant IDH1 20-mer peptide in each vaccine dose, together with topical imiquimod. The repertoire was sequenced with immunoSEQ multiplex PCR; TCRdb's copy has only in-frame clones and lacks some. The sample holds fewer than 30,000 clones, 75% to 80% seen once. With respect to this clone: Antigen specificity is unknown.

This chain connects TRBV5-1 to TRBJ2-1; 8 bases match TRBD2. The TCR comes from a man between 40 and 49 years old with glioma. This sample comprised PBMCs, obtained from a glioma patient whose treatment included an IDH1 peptide vaccine. Here the CDR3 DNA reads TGCGCCAGCAGCTCATCCGCCGGGACTAGGGTGAACAATGAGCAGTTCTTC. It specifies CASSSSAGTRVNNEQFF.